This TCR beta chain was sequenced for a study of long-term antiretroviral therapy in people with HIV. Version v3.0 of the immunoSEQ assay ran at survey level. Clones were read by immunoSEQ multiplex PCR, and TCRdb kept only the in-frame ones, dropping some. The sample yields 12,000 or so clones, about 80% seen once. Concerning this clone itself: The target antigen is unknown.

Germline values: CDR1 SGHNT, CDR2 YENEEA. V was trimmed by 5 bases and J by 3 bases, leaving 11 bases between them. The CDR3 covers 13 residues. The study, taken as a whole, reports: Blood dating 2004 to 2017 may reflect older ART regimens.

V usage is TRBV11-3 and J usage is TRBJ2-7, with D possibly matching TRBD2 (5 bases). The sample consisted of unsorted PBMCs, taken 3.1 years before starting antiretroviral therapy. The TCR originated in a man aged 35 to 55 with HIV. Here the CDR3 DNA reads TGTGCCAGCAGCCTAAGCGGAAACTACGAGCAGTACTTC. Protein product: CASSLSGNYEQYF.